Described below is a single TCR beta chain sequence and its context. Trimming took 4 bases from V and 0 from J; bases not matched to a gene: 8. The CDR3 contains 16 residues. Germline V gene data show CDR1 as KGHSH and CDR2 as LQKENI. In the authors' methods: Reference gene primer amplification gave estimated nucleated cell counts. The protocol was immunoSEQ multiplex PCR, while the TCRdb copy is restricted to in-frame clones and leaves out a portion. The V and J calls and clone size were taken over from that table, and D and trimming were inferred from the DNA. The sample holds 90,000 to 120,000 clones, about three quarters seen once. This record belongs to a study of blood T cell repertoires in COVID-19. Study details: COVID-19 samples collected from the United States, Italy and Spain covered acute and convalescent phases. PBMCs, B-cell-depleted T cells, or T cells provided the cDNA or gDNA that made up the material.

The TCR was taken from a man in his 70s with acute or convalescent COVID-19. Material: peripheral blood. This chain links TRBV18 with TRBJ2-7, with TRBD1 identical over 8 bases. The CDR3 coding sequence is TGTGCCAGCTCACAGAGACAGGGGAGAGCCTCCTACGAGCAGTACTTC. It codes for CASSQRQGRASYEQYF.